The 2 T cell receptor beta chains below come from one sample, sequenced in a study of blood T cell repertoires in COVID-19. The method was immunoSEQ multiplex PCR; TCRdb's version includes in-frame clones alone and lacks a portion of them. Among a few hundred thousand clones listed, 80% to 90% were seen once. Specimen: peripheral blood. These TCRs come from a woman aged 45 to 65 with COVID-19, enrolled during active disease.

This sequence joins TRBV10-3 and TRBJ2-1; TRBD2 matches 15 bases. CDR3 size: 13 residues. Losses at the gene ends were 6 bases for V and 10 bases for J; bases not matched to a gene: 1. The germline gives CDR1 ENHRY, CDR2 SYGVKD. DNA for the CDR3: TGTGCCATCAGGGGACTAGCGGGAGGAGAGCAGTTCTTC. This sequence encodes CAIRGLAGGEQFF.

This clone was seen once. Because it lacks the conserved phenylalanine or tryptophan at the end, this CDR3 is likely a read error. It is unclear where the CDR3 begins or ends on the DNA, so no DNA is shown, and the CDR3 is as TCRdb lists it. The chain joins TRBV6-4 to TRBJ1-1; the D call TRBD1 from the table was never checked on the DNA. The CDR3 region is 9 residues in length, termini included. Germline lookup yields CDR1 MRHNA and CDR2 SNTAGT. CDR3 amino acids: CASRPGHPV.